The sample holds a few counts of the clone carrying this T cell receptor beta chain. Antigen unknown. The sample is drawn from a study of CD8+ T cells in alopecia areata. At the level of the study: The protocol delivered tofacitinib for 6 to 18 months, then withdrew it for 6 months. The study, taken as a whole, reports: Sequencing of scalp samples also includes resident alphabeta T cells from normal skin. Relative to normal scalp, lesional scalp, especially alopecia totalis/universalis, showed higher clonality.

The sequencing template was cDNA reverse transcribed from extracted RNA. Repertoires were generated with immunoSEQ multiplex PCR, while TCRdb's copy carries only in-frame clones and drops some. The sample holds roughly 140,000 clones, 50% to 65% seen once. Sorting separated CD4+ and CD8+ T cells out of PBMCs. This CDR3 has 15 amino acids. The V and J ends lost 3 bases and 5 bases respectively, with 16 bases between them. Germline V gives CDR1 LNHDA, CDR2 SQIVND (reference sequence). The sequence derives from a human donor with alopecia areata. The chain links TRBV19 to TRBJ2-5; D is perhaps TRBD1 or TRBD2 (5 bases each). Sequenced material: CD8+ T cells sorted from blood, taken at week 0. CDR3 DNA sequence: TGTGCCAGTAGTATTTGGGACCAGACTGGGGAGACCCAGTACTTC. Translation: CASSIWDQTGETQYF.